This TCR beta chain was sequenced for a study of blood T cell repertoires in COVID-19. Overall study context: Acute-phase and convalescent COVID-19 samples originated in the United States, Italy and Spain. From T cells, B-cell-depleted T cells, or PBMCs came the material, which was cDNA or gDNA.

In the original analysis: Amplification of reference gene primers was used by the study to estimate nucleated cell counts. Using immunoSEQ multiplex PCR, the repertoire was profiled, and TCRdb retains in-frame clones only, with some absent. Clone size and the V and J calls come from that table; the DNA yielded D and trimming. This sample has about 310,000 clones, with approximately 86% found just once. CDR1 SGHDT and CDR2 YYEEEE come from the germline V gene. The CDR3 contains 16 residues. The J segment lost 3 bases and the V segment lost 2 bases, leaving 4 bases of the junction unmatched. J is TRBJ2-3 and V is TRBV5-6; 12 nucleotides line up with TRBD2. The specimen sequenced was peripheral blood. This receptor was identified in a man aged 18 to 35 with active or convalescent COVID-19. The CDR3 DNA follows: TGTGCCAGCAGCTTTCGTCTAGCGGGGGGGACAGATACGCAGTATTTT. Translation gives CASSFRLAGGTDTQYF.